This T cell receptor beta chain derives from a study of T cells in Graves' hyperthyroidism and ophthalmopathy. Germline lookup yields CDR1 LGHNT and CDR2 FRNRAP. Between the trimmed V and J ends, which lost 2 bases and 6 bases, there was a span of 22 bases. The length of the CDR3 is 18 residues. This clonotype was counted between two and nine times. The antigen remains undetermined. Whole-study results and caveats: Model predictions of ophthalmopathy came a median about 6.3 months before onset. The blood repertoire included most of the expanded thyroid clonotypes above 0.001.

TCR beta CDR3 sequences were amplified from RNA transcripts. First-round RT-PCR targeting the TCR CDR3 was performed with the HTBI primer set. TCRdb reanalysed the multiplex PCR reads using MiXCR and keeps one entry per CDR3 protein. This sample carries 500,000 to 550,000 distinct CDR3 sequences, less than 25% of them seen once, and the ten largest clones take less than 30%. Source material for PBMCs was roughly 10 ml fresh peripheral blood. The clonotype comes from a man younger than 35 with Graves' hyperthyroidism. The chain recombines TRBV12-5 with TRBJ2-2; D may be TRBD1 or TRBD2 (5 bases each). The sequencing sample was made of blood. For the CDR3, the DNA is TGTGCTAGTGGTTTGACTGCCGGGACCCTTCTAGCACCCGGGGAGCTGTTTTTT. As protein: CASGLTAGTLLAPGELFF.